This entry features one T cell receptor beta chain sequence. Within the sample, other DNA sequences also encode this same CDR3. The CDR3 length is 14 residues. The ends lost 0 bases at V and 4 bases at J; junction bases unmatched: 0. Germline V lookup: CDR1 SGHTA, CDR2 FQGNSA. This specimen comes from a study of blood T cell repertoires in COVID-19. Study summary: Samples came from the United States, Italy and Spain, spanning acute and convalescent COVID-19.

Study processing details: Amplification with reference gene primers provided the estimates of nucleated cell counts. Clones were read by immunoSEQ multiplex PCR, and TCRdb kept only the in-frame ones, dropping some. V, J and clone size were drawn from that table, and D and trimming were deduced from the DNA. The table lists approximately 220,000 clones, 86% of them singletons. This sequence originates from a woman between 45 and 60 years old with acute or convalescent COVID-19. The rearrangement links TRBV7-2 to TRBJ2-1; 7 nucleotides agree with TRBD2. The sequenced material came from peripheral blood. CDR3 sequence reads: CASSLAGGYNEQFF. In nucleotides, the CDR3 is TGTGCCAGCAGCTTAGCGGGGGGGTACAATGAGCAGTTCTTC.